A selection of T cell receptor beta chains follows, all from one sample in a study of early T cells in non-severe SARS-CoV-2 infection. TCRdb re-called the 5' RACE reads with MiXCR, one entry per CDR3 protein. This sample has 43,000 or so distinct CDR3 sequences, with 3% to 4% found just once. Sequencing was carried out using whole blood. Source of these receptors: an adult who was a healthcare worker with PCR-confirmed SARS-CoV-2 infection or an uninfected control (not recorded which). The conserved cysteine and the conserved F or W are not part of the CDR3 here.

CDR3 protein: ASSLAGLSTDTQY
J gene: TRBJ2-3
V gene: TRBV5-1

CDR3 protein: ASSLAEETQY
J gene: TRBJ2-5
V gene: TRBV7-9

CDR3 protein: SAREVLPNNEQF
J gene: TRBJ2-1
V gene: TRBV20-1

CDR3 protein: ASSSPGQGSYEQY
J gene: TRBJ2-7
V gene: TRBV18

CDR3 protein: SARAPSPYYEQY
J gene: TRBJ2-7
V gene: TRBV20-1

CDR3 protein: ASSSAGGPH
J gene: TRBJ1-2
V gene: TRBV7-9

CDR3 protein: ASSLATGPLYNEQF
J gene: TRBJ2-1
V gene: TRBV5-1

CDR3 protein: ASSDPGQGFATEAF
J gene: TRBJ1-1
V gene: TRBV6-6

CDR3 protein: ASALQETQY
J gene: TRBJ2-5
V gene: TRBV18

CDR3 protein: ASGNSGRSYEQY
J gene: TRBJ2-7
V gene: TRBV12-5

CDR3 protein: ASSLGGQNYEQY
J gene: TRBJ2-7
V gene: TRBV27

CDR3 protein: ASALGGTGGYGYT
J gene: TRBJ1-2
V gene: TRBV12-3/TRBV12-4

CDR3 protein: ASSWRLGNTIY
J gene: TRBJ1-3
V gene: TRBV12-3/TRBV12-4

CDR3 protein: ASRTGTRTYEQY
J gene: TRBJ2-7
V gene: TRBV6-6

CDR3 protein: ASSQVVAQETQY
J gene: TRBJ2-5
V gene: TRBV3-1

CDR3 protein: ASRELSSGNTIY
J gene: TRBJ1-3
V gene: TRBV12-3/TRBV12-4

CDR3 protein: ATSGASGETQY
J gene: TRBJ2-5
V gene: TRBV24-1

CDR3 protein: ASRRVGEGNTIY
J gene: TRBJ1-3
V gene: TRBV12-3/TRBV12-4

CDR3 protein: ASSLISSEKF
J gene: TRBJ2-1
V gene: TRBV7-9

CDR3 protein: ASSLQDRALDTQY
J gene: TRBJ2-3
V gene: TRBV5-1

CDR3 protein: AWRNPATDTQY
J gene: TRBJ2-3
V gene: TRBV30

CDR3 protein: ASSTGWNSPLH
J gene: TRBJ1-6
V gene: TRBV9

CDR3 protein: ASSGSGGLRYEQY
J gene: TRBJ2-7
V gene: TRBV6-5

CDR3 protein: ASSSRLAGPSYNEQF
J gene: TRBJ2-1
V gene: TRBV28

CDR3 protein: ASSPGGTQEKLF
J gene: TRBJ1-4
V gene: TRBV11-1

CDR3 protein: ASSYDREGFEQY
J gene: TRBJ2-7
V gene: TRBV7-9

CDR3 protein: SVEAQGVVETQY
J gene: TRBJ2-5
V gene: TRBV29-1

CDR3 protein: ASSSYFSLAGGHNEQF
J gene: TRBJ2-1
V gene: TRBV13

CDR3 protein: ASLGTGAFYGYT
J gene: TRBJ1-2
V gene: TRBV25-1

CDR3 protein: SAGTSSPADTQY
J gene: TRBJ2-3
V gene: TRBV29-1

CDR3 protein: ASSFGTYRYEQY
J gene: TRBJ2-7
V gene: TRBV7-2

CDR3 protein: ASSESPTSGGAHEQF
J gene: TRBJ2-1
V gene: TRBV25-1

CDR3 protein: ASSESSGGYEQY
J gene: TRBJ2-7
V gene: TRBV6-4

CDR3 protein: SALAGLETQY
J gene: TRBJ2-5
V gene: TRBV20-1

CDR3 protein: SPRRLANEQF
J gene: TRBJ2-1
V gene: TRBV29-1

CDR3 protein: ASFPGQGSGY
J gene: TRBJ2-5
V gene: TRBV28

CDR3 protein: SIGDPYNEQF
J gene: TRBJ2-1
V gene: TRBV29-1

CDR3 protein: ASSWGVNTEAF
J gene: TRBJ1-1
V gene: TRBV5-5

CDR3 protein: ASRPGDGLAEETQY
J gene: TRBJ2-5
V gene: TRBV12-3/TRBV12-4

CDR3 protein: ASSPLPTGWNTEAF
J gene: TRBJ1-1
V gene: TRBV3-1

CDR3 protein: SARDPSQRGWYEQY
J gene: TRBJ2-7
V gene: TRBV20-1

CDR3 protein: ASGLRAGRLNTEAF
J gene: TRBJ1-1
V gene: TRBV12-5

CDR3 protein: SAAGTGGTGELF
J gene: TRBJ2-2
V gene: TRBV20-1

CDR3 protein: SARDAGLAGGSTDTQY
J gene: TRBJ2-3
V gene: TRBV20-1

CDR3 protein: ASSYSGASGTETQY
J gene: TRBJ2-5
V gene: TRBV6-5

CDR3 protein: ASSESGTGSYEQY
J gene: TRBJ2-7
V gene: TRBV25-1

CDR3 protein: ASSVAPTQPNYGYT
J gene: TRBJ1-2
V gene: TRBV9